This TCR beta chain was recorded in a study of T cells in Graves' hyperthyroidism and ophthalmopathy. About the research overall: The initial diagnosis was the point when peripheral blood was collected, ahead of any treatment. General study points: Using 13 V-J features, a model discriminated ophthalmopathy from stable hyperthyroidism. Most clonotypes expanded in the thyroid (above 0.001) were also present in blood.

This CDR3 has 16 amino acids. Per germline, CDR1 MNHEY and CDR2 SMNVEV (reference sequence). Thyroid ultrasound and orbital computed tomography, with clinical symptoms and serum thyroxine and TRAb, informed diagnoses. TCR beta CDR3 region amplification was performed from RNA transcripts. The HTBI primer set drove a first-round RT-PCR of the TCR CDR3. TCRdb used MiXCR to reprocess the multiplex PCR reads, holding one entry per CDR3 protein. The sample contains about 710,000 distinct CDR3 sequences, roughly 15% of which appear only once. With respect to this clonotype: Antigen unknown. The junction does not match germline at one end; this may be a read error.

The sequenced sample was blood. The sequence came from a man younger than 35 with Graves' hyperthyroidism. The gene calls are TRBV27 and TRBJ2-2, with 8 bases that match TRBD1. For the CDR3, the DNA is TGTGCCAGCAGTCACGGGACAGGCATTAACACCGGGGAGCTGATTTTT. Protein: CASSHGTGINTGELIF.